Below, 21 T cell receptor beta chains from the same sample are listed, as sequenced in a study of a mutant IDH1 vaccine in newly diagnosed glioma. Antigens of these TCRs are unknown. Time point noted: week 23, last vaccination. Doses comprised 300 ug of mutant IDH1 20-mer peptide each, plus topical imiquimod. Here immunoSEQ multiplex PCR was the method, and the copy in TCRdb shows in-frame clones only, minus some. The profile shows roughly 45,000 clones, approximately 88% of them singletons. This sample comprised PBMCs, obtained from a glioma patient whose treatment included an IDH1 peptide vaccine. Receptor source: a woman between 18 and 29 years old with glioma. Some clones in this sample may be carry-over from other donors' samples.

V and J are TRBV6-1 and TRBJ1-5; D call uncertain. Trimming took 7 bases from V and 0 from J, leaving 10 bases between them. The germline V gene has CDR1 MNHNS and CDR2 SASEGT. The CDR3 contains 14 residues. The DNA for the CDR3 is TGTGCCAGCATCGAAGGGTATAGCAATCAGCCCCAGCATTTT. Protein product: CASIEGYSNQPQHF.

The chain is built from TRBV12-5 and TRBJ1-2; D uncertain. Looked up from germline, CDR1 is LGHNT and CDR2 is FRNRAP. This CDR3 comprises 12 residues. V was clipped by 3 bases and J by 8 bases, with 10 bases between them. CDR3 region: CASGLGSEGYTF. Written as DNA, the CDR3 is TGTGCTAGTGGTTTAGGGAGCGAGGGCTACACCTTC.

The rearrangement links TRBV11-2 to TRBJ2-1; 10 bases align to TRBD1. The germline V gene has CDR1 SGHAT and CDR2 FQNNGV. The CDR3 has 13 amino acids. The ends lost 0 bases at V and 16 bases at J; junction bases unmatched: 6. CDR3 sequence (DNA): TGTGCCAGCAGCTTAGATCCTGGGACAGGGGTCTTCTTC. Residues: CASSLDPGTGVFF.

This clone was recorded a few times. V is TRBV5-1 and J is TRBJ1-1; D might be TRBD1 (5 bases). Looked up from germline, CDR1 is SGHRS and CDR2 is YFSETQ. The CDR3 is 14 amino acids. The V gene lost 3 bases and the J gene lost 4 bases, with 13 bases spanning the gap. CDR3 protein: CASSSSPGGTEAFF. In DNA form, the CDR3 reads TGCGCCAGCAGCTCCAGCCCGGGGGGCACTGAAGCTTTCTTT.

The chain carries TRBV19 and TRBJ1-2, with no clear D. This CDR3 comprises 16 residues. V shed 0 bases and J shed 3 bases, with 14 bases lying between them. The germline V gene has CDR1 LNHDA and CDR2 SQIVND (reference sequence). The CDR3 nucleotides are TGTGCCAGTAGTATAGATCGTCCCCAACCCCACTATGGCTACACCTTC. It yields the protein CASSIDRPQPHYGYTF.

This clone was counted a single time. The chain is built from TRBV19 and TRBJ1-1, with D possibly being TRBD1 (5 bases). The V and J ends lost 4 bases and 5 bases respectively, with 14 bases between them. Germline V gene lookup returns CDR1 LNHDA and CDR2 SQIVND (reference sequence). CDR3 size: 14 residues. The CDR3 nucleotides are TGTGCCAGTAGTACTAGTCCCCGGGGGACTGAAGCTTTCTTT. This sequence encodes CASSTSPRGTEAFF.

The V and J genes are TRBV14 and TRBJ2-1; D is unresolved. Germline-derived CDR1 and CDR2 are SGHDN and FVKESK. This CDR3 contains 13 residues. V was shortened by 5 bases and J by 5 bases, with 10 bases between the two germline ends. In DNA, the CDR3 is TGTGCCAGCAGCGTACGGCCAAACAATGAGCAGTTCTTC. Translated, it gives CASSVRPNNEQFF. The full variable domain, its missing parts supplied by reference TRBV14 and TRBJ2-1, is EAGVTQFPSHSVIEKGQTVTLRCDPISGHDNLYWYRRVMGKEIKFLLHFVKESKQDESGMPNNRFLAERTGGTYSTLKVQPAELEDSGVYFCASSVRPNNEQFFGPGTRLTVL.

The chain links TRBV6-5 to TRBJ2-2, with D unresolved. With 5 bases removed from V and 2 bases from J, the gap between germline ends came to 6 bases. The CDR3 covers 13 residues. From germline, CDR1 is MNHEY and CDR2 SVGAGI. Written as DNA, the CDR3 is TGTGCCAGCAGTCTAGTTAACACCGGGGAGCTGTTTTTT. Its protein is CASSLVNTGELFF.

This CDR3 reads CASSVNLAGPRPDTQYF. Written as DNA, the CDR3 is TGTGCCAGCAGCGTCAATTTAGCGGGACCCCGCCCAGATACGCAGTATTTT. The chain joins TRBV9 to TRBJ2-3; TRBD2 matches 8 bases. V shed 2 bases, J shed 4 bases, and the junction held 12 bases outside the gene matches. The CDR3 covers 17 residues. In germline, CDR1 is SGDLS, CDR2 YYNGEE.

This clone was detected only a few times. The chain combines TRBV10-2 with TRBJ2-7; 8 bases fit TRBD1. V shed 7 bases, J shed 3 bases, and the junction held 5 bases outside the gene matches. Germline V gives CDR1 WSHSY, CDR2 SAAADI. The CDR3 runs 13 residues. CDR3 region: CASTDRVLYEQYF. The CDR3 bases are TGCGCCAGCACGGACAGGGTCCTCTACGAGCAGTACTTC.

This clone was recorded a few times. The chain employs TRBV20-1 and TRBJ1-1, with D possibly being TRBD1 (6 bases). The germline V and J ends were trimmed by 6 bases and 6 bases, with 11 bases remaining between them. The CDR3 length is 11 residues. Per germline, CDR1 DFQATT and CDR2 SNEGSKA (reference sequence). CDR3 in amino acids: CSALGGPEAFF. DNA for the CDR3: TGCAGTGCCCTCGGGGGGCCTGAAGCTTTCTTT.

The chain carries TRBV5-4 and TRBJ1-1; perhaps TRBD1 as D (5 bases). The CDR3 loop spans 18 amino acids. Germline lookup yields CDR1 SGHNT and CDR2 YYREEE (reference sequence). V was pared by 1 base and J by 4 bases, with 23 bases between. DNA of the CDR3: TGTGCCAGCAGCTTGCGGGGCCACTGGCCTTCGGGTCGCACTGAAGCTTTCTTT. This translates into CASSLRGHWPSGRTEAFF.

This clone was recorded a few times. This chain uses TRBV30 with TRBJ1-5, with TRBD1 identical over 8 bases. The CDR3 has 15 amino acids. With 3 bases clipped from V and 7 bases from J, the junction kept 11 bases outside the gene matches. Germline V gene sequence: CDR1 GTSNPN, CDR2 SVGIG (reference sequence). The CDR3 nucleotides read TGTGCCTGGAGCCCCCTCCAGGGGGCTCGGCAGCCCCAGCATTTT. Protein product: CAWSPLQGARQPQHF. Complete variable domain (other parts from reference TRBV30 and TRBJ1-5): SQTIHQWPATLVQPVGSPLSLECTVEGTSNPNLYWYRQAAGRGLQLLFYSVGIGQISSEVPQNLSASRPQDRQFILSSKKLLLSDSGFYLCAWSPLQGARQPQHFGDGTRLSIL.

The chain employs TRBV9 and TRBJ1-2; D may be TRBD1 (5 bases). Germline CDR1 SGDLS, CDR2 YYNGEE. V lost 5 bases, J lost 3 bases, and 11 bases lay in between. The CDR3 extends over 13 amino acids. The CDR3 region is CASSHMTDYGYTF. The CDR3 DNA reads TGTGCCAGCAGTCACATGACAGACTATGGCTACACCTTC.

The chain employs TRBV5-6 and TRBJ2-1; TRBD2 might be the D (7 bases). Looked up from germline, CDR1 is SGHDT and CDR2 is YYEEEE. This CDR3 spans 15 amino acids. The V gene lost 0 bases and the J gene lost 8 bases, with 15 bases spanning the gap. The CDR3: CASSLVQQGGDEQFF. The CDR3 region has the DNA TGTGCCAGCAGCTTGGTTCAACAGGGAGGGGATGAGCAGTTCTTC. Variable domain in full (rest from reference TRBV5-6 and TRBJ2-1): DAGVTQSPTHLIKTRGQQVTLRCSPKSGHDTVSWYQQALGQGPQFIFQYYEEEERQRGNFPDRFSGHQFPNYSSELNVNALLLGDSALYLCASSLVQQGGDEQFFGPGTRLTVL.

The rearrangement uses TRBV15 and TRBJ1-4, with 8 nucleotides matching TRBD1. V lost 4 bases to trimming and J lost 4 bases; unmatched junction nucleotides: 8. The CDR3 extends over 16 amino acids. Germline V gene sequence: CDR1 LNHNV, CDR2 YYDKDF (reference sequence). CDR3: CATSTPQGAVNEKLFF. CDR3 nucleotide sequence: TGTGCCACCAGCACCCCCCAGGGGGCAGTTAATGAAAAACTGTTTTTT.

This chain links TRBV11-3 with TRBJ2-7, with TRBD2 identical over 7 bases. Looked up from germline, CDR1 is SGHNT and CDR2 is YENEEA. CDR3 length: 12 amino acids. Trimming took 5 bases from V and 4 from J; bases not matched to a gene: 2. The CDR3 region is CASSTSEYEQYF. The CDR3 DNA reads as TGTGCCAGCAGCACTAGCGAGTACGAGCAGTACTTC.

This chain links TRBV25-1 with TRBJ2-1, with D uncertain. With 5 bases removed from V and 9 bases from J, the gap between germline ends came to 11 bases. This CDR3 has 12 amino acids. Germline lookup yields CDR1 MGHDK and CDR2 SYGVNS. CDR3 protein: CASSSLLGEQFF. CDR3 nucleotide sequence: TGTGCCAGCAGTAGCCTTCTTGGTGAGCAGTTCTTC.

This clone was picked up one time. This chain connects TRBV30 to TRBJ2-7; 8 bases line up with TRBD2. CDR3 length: 14 residues. In germline, CDR1 is GTSNPN, CDR2 SVGIG (reference sequence). V gave up 6 bases and J gave up 0 bases; unmatched junction bases: 7. This CDR3 reads CACRIGGGSYEQYF. The CDR3 DNA reads TGTGCCTGTCGTATCGGGGGGGGCTCCTACGAGCAGTACTTC.

V gene TRBV6-1 combines with J gene TRBJ2-7; 9 nucleotides agree with TRBD2. The germline V gene encodes CDR1 MNHNS and CDR2 SASEGT. The CDR3 spans 15 residues. V trimming: 8 bases; J trimming: 7 bases; junction bases outside the gene matches: 15. CDR3 nucleotides: TGTGCCAGCTCGTCGAGGCGGGAGGGCCTGAGGGAGCAGTACTTC. Protein sequence: CASSSRREGLREQYF.

V is TRBV7-9 and J is TRBJ1-5; perhaps TRBD1 as D (5 bases). This CDR3 contains 15 residues. CDR1 and CDR2 (germline): SEHNR, FQNEAQ (reference sequence). V was clipped by 3 bases and J by 8 bases, with 17 bases between them. The CDR3, as DNA: TGTGCCAGCAGCTTGGGGACGGCTGATGTTGAGCCCCAGCATTTT. This codes for CASSLGTADVEPQHF.